This T cell receptor (beta chain) appears in the sequencing data of a study of beta chain features in type 1 diabetes. Whole-study findings and limits: The study found moderately but significantly shorter TCRB CDR3s in all four CD4+ subsets of Type 1 diabetes patients. Patients with type 1 diabetes showed fewer VDJ junction insertions and more deletions.

Via CD45RO/CCR7/CD25/CD127/CD95/CD27, cells of the CD4+ naive, central memory, regulatory and stem cell-like memory subsets were sorted. CDR1 and CDR2 from the germline V gene are GTSNPN and SVGIG (reference sequence). Trimming removed 0 bases from V and 1 base from J; junction bases left unmatched: 10. The CDR3 totals 17 residues. Expressed TCRB transcripts were sequenced after all isolated RNA was converted to cDNA. Assay: immunoSEQ multiplex PCR; the TCRdb copy retains only in-frame clones and omits some. The sample comprises over 650,000 clones, about 14% of which are singletons, and 0.035% to 0.045% rests with the top ten. This clone has only a few counts. Its antigen is as yet unknown.

V and J are TRBV30 and TRBJ1-2, with 8 bases matching TRBD1. Sequencing input: naive CD4+ T cells from blood. The receptor comes from a man between 18 and 35 years old with type 1 diabetes. The CDR3 DNA reads as TGTGCCTGGAGTGTACTACCTCGGGGACAGGATAACTATGGCTACACCTTC. As protein: CAWSVLPRGQDNYGYTF.